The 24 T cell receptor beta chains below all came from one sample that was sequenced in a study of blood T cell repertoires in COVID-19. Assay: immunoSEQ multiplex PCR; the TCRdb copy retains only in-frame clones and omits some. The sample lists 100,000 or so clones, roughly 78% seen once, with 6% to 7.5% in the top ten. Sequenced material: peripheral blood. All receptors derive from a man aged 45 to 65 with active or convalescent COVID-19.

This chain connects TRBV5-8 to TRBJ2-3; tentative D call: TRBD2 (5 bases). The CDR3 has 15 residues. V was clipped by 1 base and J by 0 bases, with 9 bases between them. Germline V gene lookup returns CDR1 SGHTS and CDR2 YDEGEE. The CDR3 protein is CASSLFSASTDTQYF. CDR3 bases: TGTGCCAGCAGCTTGTTTAGCGCCAGCACAGATACGCAGTATTTT.

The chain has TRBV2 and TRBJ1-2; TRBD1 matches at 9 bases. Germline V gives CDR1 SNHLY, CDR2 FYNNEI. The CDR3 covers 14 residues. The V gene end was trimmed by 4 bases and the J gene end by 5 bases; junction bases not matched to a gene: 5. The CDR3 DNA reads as TGTGCCAGCAGTGGACAGGGGGTTGGGTATGGCTACACCTTC. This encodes CASSGQGVGYGYTF.

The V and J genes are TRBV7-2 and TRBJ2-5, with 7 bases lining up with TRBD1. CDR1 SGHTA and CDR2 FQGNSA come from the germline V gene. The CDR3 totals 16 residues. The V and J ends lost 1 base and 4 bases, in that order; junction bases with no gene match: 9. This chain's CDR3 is CASSLDRVDRVETQYF. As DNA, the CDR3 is TGTGCCAGCAGCTTAGATAGGGTCGACAGGGTAGAGACCCAGTACTTC.

CDR3 nucleotides: TGTGCCAGCAGGCGACAGGGGGAGACCCAGTACTTC. Encoded protein: CASRRQGETQYF. The rearrangement joins TRBV6-6 to TRBJ2-5, with 8 bases lining up with TRBD1. The CDR3 runs to 12 residues. The germline gives CDR1 MNHNY, CDR2 SVGAGI (reference sequence). With V trimmed by 6 bases and J by 5 bases, 2 bases remained unmatched.

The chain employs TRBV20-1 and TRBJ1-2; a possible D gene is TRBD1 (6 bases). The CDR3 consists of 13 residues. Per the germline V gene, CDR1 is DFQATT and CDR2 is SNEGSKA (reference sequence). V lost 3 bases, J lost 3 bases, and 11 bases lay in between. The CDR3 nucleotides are TGCAGTGCTAGTACAGGGAGGGACTATGGCTACACCTTC. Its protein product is CSASTGRDYGYTF.

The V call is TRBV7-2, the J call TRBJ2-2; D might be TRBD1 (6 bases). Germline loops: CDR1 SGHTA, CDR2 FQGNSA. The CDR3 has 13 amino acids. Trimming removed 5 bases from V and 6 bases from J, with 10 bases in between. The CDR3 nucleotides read TGTGCCAGCAGCAACAGGGTACCCGGGGAGCTGTTTTTT. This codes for CASSNRVPGELFF.

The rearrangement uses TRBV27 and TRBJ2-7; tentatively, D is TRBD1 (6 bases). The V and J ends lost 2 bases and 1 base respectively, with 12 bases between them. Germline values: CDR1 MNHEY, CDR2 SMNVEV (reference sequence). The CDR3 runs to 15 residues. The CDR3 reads CASSLNRDTSYEQYV. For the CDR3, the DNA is TGTGCCAGCAGTTTAAACCGGGACACGTCCTACGAGCAGTACGTC.

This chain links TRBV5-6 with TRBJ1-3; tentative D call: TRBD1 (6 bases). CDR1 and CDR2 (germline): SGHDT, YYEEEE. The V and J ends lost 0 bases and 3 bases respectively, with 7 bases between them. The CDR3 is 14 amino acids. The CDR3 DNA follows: TGTGCCAGCAGCTTGGACAGGGTTGGAAACACCATATATTTT. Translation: CASSLDRVGNTIYF.

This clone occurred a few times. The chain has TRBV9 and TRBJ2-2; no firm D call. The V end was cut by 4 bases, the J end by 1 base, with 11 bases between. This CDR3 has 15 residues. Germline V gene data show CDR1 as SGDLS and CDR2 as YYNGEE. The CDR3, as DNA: TGTGCCAGCAGCCCTAACTACGGGAACACCGGGGAGCTGTTTTTT. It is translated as CASSPNYGNTGELFF.

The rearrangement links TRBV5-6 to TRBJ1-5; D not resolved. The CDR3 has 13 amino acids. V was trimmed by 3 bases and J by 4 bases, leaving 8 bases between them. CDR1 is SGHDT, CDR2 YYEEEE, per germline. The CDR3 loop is CASSWAGNQPQHF. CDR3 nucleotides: TGTGCCAGCAGCTGGGCAGGAAATCAGCCCCAGCATTTT.

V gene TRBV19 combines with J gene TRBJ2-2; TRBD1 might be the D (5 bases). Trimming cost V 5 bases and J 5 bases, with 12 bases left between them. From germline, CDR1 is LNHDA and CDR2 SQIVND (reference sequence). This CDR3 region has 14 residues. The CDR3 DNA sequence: TGTGCCAGTAGTCCCCCGGCAGGGACCGGGGAGCTGTTTTTT. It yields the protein CASSPPAGTGELFF.

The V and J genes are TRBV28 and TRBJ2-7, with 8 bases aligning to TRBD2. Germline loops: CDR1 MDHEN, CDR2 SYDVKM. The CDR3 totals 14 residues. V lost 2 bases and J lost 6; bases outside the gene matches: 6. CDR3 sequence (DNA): TGTGCCAGCAGTTTAATAGCGGGGTCGGGCGAGCAGTACGTC. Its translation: CASSLIAGSGEQYV.

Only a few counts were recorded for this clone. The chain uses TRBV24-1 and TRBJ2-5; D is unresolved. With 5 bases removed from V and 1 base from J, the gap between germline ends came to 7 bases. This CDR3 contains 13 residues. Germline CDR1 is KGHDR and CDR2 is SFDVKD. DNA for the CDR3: TGTGCCACCAGTGGCGGATCCCAAGAGACCCAGTACTTC. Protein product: CATSGGSQETQYF.

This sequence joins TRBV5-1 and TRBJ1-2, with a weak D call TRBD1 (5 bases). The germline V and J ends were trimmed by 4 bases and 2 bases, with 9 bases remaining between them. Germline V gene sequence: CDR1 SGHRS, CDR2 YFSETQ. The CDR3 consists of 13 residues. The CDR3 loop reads CASSQTENYGYTF. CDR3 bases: TGCGCCAGCAGCCAGACAGAAAACTATGGCTACACCTTC.

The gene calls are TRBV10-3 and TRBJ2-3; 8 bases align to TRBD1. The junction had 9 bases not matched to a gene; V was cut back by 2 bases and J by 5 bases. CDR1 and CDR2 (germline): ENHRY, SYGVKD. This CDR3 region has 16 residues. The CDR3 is CAISEIQGVGGDTQYF. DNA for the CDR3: TGTGCCATCAGTGAGATACAGGGGGTCGGGGGAGATACGCAGTATTTT.

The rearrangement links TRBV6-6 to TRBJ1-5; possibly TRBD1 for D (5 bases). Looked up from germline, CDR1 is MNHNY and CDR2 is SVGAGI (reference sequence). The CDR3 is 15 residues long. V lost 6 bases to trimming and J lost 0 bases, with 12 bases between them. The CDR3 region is CASSLQESSNQPQHF. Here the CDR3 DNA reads TGTGCCAGCAGCCTACAGGAGAGTAGCAATCAGCCCCAGCATTTT.

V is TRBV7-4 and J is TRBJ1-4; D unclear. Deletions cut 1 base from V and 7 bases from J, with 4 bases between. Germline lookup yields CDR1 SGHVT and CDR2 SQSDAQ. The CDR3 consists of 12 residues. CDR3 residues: CASSLVVEKLFF. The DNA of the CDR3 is TGTGCCAGCAGCTTAGTAGTTGAAAAACTGTTTTTT.

CDR3 loop: CASGGSGVSGYTF. CDR3 sequence (DNA): TGTGCCAGCGGAGGGTCCGGCGTGAGTGGCTACACCTTC. V and J are TRBV19 and TRBJ1-2, with D hard to call. There are 13 residues in the CDR3. Trimming removed 9 bases from V and 7 bases from J, with 18 bases in between. Germline V gives CDR1 LNHDA, CDR2 SQIVND (reference sequence).

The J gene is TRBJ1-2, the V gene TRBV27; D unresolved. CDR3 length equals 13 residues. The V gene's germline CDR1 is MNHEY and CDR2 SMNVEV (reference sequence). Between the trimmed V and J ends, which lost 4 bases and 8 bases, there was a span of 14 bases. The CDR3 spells CASSSTGFGGYTF. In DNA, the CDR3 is TGTGCCAGCAGTTCGACCGGGTTTGGAGGCTACACCTTC.

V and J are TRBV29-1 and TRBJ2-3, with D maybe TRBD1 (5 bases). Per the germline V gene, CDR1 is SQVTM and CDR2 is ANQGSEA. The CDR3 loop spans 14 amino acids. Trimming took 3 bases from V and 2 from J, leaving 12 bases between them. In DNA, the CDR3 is TGCAGCGTTGATGACAGTCTACACACAGATACGCAGTATTTT. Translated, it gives CSVDDSLHTDTQYF.

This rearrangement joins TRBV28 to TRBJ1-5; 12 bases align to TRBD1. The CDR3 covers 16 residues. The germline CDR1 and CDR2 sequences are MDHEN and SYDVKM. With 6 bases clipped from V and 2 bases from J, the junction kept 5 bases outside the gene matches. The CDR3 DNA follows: TGTGCCAGCAGACCGGGACAGGGGGCGGGCAATCAGCCCCAGCATTTT. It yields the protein CASRPGQGAGNQPQHF.

The CDR3 reads CASSFNYGEAFF. In DNA, the CDR3 is TGTGCCAGCAGTTTTAATTACGGTGAAGCTTTCTTT. V and J are TRBV12-3 or TRBV12-4 and TRBJ1-1, with D unresolved. The CDR3 contains 12 residues. V was cut by 3 bases and J by 7 bases, with 9 bases left in between.

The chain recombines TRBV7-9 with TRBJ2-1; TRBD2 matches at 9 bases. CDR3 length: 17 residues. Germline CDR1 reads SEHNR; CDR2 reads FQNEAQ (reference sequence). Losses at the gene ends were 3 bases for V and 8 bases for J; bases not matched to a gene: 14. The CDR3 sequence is CASSLGQGGGAVDEQFF. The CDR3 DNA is TGTGCCAGCAGCTTGGGCCAGGGCGGGGGGGCCGTGGATGAGCAGTTCTTC.

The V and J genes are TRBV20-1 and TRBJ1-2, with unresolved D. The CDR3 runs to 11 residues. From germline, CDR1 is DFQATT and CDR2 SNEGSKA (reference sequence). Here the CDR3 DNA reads TGCACCAGCCCCGGGGAGAGTGGCTACACCTTC. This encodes CTSPGESGYTF.